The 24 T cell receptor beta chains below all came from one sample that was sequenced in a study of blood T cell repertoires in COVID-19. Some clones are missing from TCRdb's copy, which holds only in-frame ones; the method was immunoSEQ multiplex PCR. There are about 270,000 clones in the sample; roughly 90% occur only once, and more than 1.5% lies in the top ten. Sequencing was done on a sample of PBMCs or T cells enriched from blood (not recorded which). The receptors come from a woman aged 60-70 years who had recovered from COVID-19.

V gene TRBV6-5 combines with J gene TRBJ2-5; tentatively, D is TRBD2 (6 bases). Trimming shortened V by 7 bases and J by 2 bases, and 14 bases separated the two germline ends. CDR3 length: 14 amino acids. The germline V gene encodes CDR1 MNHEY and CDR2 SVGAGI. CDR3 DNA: TGTGCCAGCATTTCCACGGGACTTCAAGAGACCCAGTACTTC. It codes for CASISTGLQETQYF.

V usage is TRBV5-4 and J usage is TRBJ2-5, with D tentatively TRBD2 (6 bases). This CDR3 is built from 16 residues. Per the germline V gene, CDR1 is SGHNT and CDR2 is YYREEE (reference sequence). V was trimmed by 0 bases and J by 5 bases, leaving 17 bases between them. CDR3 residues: CASSLAGPRDGETQYF. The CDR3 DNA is TGTGCCAGCAGCTTGGCCGGGCCGCGGGATGGGGAGACCCAGTACTTC.

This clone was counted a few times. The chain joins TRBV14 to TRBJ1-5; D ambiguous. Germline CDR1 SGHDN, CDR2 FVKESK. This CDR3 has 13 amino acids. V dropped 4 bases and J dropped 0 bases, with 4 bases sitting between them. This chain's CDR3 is CASSPGSNQPQHF. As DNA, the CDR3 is TGTGCCAGCAGCCCAGGTAGCAATCAGCCCCAGCATTTT.

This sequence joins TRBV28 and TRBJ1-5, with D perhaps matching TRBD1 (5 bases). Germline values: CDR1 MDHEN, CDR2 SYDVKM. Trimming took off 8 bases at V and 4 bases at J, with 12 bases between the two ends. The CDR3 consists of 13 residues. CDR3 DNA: TGTGCCAGCTGCAGGGCAACTAATCAGCCCCAGCATTTT. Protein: CASCRATNQPQHF.

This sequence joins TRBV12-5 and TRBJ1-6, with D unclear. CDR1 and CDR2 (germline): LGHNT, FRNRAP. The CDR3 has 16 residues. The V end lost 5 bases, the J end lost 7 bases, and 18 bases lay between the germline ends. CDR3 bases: TGTGCTAGTGGTCCCGGGAACAGAAGAGAAAATTCACCCCTCCACTTT. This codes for CASGPGNRRENSPLHF.

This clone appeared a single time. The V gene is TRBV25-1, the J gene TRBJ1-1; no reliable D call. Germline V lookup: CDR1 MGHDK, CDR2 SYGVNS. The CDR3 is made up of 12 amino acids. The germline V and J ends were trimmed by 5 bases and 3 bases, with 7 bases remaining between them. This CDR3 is CASSIVHTEAFF. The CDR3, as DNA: TGTGCCAGCAGTATCGTCCACACTGAAGCTTTCTTT.

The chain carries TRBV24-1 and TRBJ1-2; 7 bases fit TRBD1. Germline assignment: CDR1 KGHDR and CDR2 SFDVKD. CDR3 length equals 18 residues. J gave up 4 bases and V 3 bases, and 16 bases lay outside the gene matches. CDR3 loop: CATSDPRRGTAPGYGYTF. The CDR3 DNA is TGTGCCACCAGTGATCCACGCCGTGGGACAGCCCCCGGCTATGGCTACACCTTC.

The CDR3 DNA reads TGCGCCAGCAGTGATACCGGGACAGGGAATGAAAAACTGTTTTTT. Residues: CASSDTGTGNEKLFF. This chain links TRBV10-1 with TRBJ1-4, with 9 bases lining up with TRBD1. The length of the CDR3 is 15 residues. Trimming cost V 3 bases and J 5 bases; bases outside gene matches: 4. CDR1 and CDR2 from the germline V gene are WNHNN and SYGVQD (reference sequence).

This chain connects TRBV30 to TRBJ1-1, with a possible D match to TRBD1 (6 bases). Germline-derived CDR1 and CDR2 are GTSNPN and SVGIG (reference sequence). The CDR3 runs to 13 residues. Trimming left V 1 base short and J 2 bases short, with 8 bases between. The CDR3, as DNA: TGTGCCTGGAGTGCCAGGGGTAACACTGAAGCTTTCTTT. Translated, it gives CAWSARGNTEAFF. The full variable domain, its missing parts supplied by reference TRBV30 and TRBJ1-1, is SQTIHQWPATLVQPVGSPLSLECTVEGTSNPNLYWYRQAAGRGLQLLFYSVGIGQISSEVPQNLSASRPQDRQFILSSKKLLLSDSGFYLCAWSARGNTEAFFGQGTRLTVV.

The CDR3 coding sequence is TGTGCCAGCAGCGTACAGGGTATGGGTTATGGCTACACCTTC. Translated: CASSVQGMGYGYTF. The chain carries TRBV9 and TRBJ1-2; TRBD1 might be the D (5 bases). The CDR3 is made up of 14 amino acids. CDR1 is SGDLS and CDR2 is YYNGEE in the germline V gene. The V end lost 1 base, the J end lost 5 bases, and 12 bases lay between the germline ends.

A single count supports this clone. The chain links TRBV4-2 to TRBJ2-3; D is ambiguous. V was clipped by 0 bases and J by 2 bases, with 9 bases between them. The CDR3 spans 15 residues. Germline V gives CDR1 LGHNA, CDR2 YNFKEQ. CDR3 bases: TGTGCCAGCAGCCAAGATTTGGCGGTCACAGATACGCAGTATTTT. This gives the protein CASSQDLAVTDTQYF.

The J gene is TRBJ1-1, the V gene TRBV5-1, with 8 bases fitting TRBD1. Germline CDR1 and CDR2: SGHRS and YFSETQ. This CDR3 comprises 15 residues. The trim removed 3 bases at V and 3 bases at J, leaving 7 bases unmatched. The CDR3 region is CASSSSGGADTEAFF. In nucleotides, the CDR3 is TGCGCCAGCAGCTCCTCAGGGGGCGCCGACACTGAAGCTTTCTTT.

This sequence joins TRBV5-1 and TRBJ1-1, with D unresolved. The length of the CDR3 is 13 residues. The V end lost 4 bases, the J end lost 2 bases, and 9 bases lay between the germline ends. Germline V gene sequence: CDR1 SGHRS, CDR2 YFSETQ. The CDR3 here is CASSTPENTEAFF. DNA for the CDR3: TGCGCCAGCAGCACCCCAGAAAACACTGAAGCTTTCTTT.

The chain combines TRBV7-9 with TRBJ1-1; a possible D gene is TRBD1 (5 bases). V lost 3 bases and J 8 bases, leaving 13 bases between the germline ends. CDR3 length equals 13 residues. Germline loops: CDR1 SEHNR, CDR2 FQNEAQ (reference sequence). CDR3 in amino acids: CASSFSTGAEAFF. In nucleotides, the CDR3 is TGTGCCAGCAGCTTCAGTACTGGGGCAGAAGCTTTCTTT.

The CDR3 sequence is CASRRGAAGYTF. The CDR3 nucleotides are TGTGCCAGCCGGCGGGGGGCCGCTGGCTACACCTTC. The genes are TRBV12-3 or TRBV12-4 and TRBJ1-2; tentative D call: TRBD1 (6 bases). V shed 8 bases and J shed 7 bases, with 14 bases lying between them. There are 12 residues in the CDR3.

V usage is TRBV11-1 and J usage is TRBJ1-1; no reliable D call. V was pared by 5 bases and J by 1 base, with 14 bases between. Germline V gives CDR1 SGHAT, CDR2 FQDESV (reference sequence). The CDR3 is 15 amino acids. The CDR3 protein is CASSLSIQKNTEAFF. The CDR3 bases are TGTGCCAGCAGCCTATCAATACAGAAGAACACTGAAGCTTTCTTT.

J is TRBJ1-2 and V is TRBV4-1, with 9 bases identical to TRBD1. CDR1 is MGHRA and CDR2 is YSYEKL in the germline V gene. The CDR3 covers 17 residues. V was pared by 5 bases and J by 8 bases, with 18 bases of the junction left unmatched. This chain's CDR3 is CASSTFGHGTGSGGYTF. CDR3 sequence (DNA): TGCGCCAGCAGCACCTTCGGGCACGGGACAGGGTCCGGCGGCTACACCTTC.

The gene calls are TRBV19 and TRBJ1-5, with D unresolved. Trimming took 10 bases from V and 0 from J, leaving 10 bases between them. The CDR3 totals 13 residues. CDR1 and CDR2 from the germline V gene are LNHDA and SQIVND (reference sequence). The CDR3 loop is CATAAASNQPQHF. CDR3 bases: TGTGCCACCGCGGCCGCTAGCAATCAGCCCCAGCATTTT.

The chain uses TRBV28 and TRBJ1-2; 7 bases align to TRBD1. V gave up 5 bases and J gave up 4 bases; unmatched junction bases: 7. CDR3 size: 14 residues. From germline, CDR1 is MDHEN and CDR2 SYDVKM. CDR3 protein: CASSPNTGAYGYTF. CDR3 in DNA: TGTGCCAGCAGTCCAAATACAGGGGCCTATGGCTACACCTTC.

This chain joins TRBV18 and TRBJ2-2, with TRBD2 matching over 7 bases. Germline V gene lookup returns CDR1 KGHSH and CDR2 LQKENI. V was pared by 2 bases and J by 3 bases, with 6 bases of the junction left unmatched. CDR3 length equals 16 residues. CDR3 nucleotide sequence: TGTGCCAGCTCACCAAGGGGAGGGGCGGACACCGGGGAGCTGTTTTTT. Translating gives CASSPRGGADTGELFF. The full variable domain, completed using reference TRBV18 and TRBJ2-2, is NAGVMQNPRHLVRRRGQEARLRCSPMKGHSHVYWYRQLPEEGLKFMVYLQKENIIDESGMPKERFSAEFPKEGPSILRIQQVVRGDSAAYFCASSPRGGADTGELFFGEGSRLTVL.

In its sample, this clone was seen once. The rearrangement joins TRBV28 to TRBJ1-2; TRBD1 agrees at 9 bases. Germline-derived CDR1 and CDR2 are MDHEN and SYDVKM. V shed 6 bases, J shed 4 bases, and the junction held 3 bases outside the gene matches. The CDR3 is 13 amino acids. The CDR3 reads CASRSGQGYGYTF. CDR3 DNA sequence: TGTGCCAGCAGATCGGGACAGGGCTATGGCTACACCTTC.

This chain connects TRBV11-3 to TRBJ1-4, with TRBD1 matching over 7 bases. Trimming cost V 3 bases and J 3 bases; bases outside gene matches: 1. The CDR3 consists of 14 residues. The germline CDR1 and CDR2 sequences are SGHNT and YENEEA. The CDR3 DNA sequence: TGTGCCAGCAGCTTCGGGACAGCTAATGAAAAACTGTTTTTT. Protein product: CASSFGTANEKLFF.

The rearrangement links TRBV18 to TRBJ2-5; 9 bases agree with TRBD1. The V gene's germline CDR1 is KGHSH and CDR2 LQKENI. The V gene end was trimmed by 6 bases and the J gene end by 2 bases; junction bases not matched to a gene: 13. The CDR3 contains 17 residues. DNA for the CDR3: TGTGCCAGCTCTCCCAACCAGGTGGACAGGGGACAAGAGACCCAGTACTTC. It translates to CASSPNQVDRGQETQYF.

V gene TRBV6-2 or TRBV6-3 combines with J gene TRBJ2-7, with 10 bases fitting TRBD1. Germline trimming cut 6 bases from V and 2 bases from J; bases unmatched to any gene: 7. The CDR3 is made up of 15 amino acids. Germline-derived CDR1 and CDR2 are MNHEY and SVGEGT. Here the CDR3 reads CASSRGTGEPYEQYF. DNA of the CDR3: TGTGCCAGCAGCCGCGGGACAGGGGAACCCTACGAGCAGTACTTC.